The 27 T cell receptor beta chains below come from one sample, sequenced in a study of blood T cell repertoires in COVID-19. Clones were sequenced by immunoSEQ multiplex PCR, and TCRdb holds only the in-frame ones, with some missing. The sample lists 150,000 or so clones, about 85% seen once, with about 1.2% in the top ten. Sequenced: peripheral blood. The receptors derive from a man aged 55 to 69 who had recovered from COVID-19.

The V call is TRBV6-5, the J call TRBJ2-7; 8 positions agree with TRBD1. The CDR3 is made up of 14 amino acids. V shed 2 bases and J 7 bases; nucleotides not matched to a gene: 7. CDR1 is MNHEY, CDR2 SVGAGI, per germline. The CDR3 reads CASSYQDRELEQYF. The DNA for the CDR3 is TGTGCCAGCAGTTACCAGGACAGGGAGCTGGAGCAGTACTTC.

The chain carries TRBV11-2 and TRBJ1-5; D is possibly TRBD1 (6 bases). From germline, CDR1 is SGHAT and CDR2 FQNNGV. Between the trimmed V and J ends, which lost 5 bases and 7 bases, there was a span of 15 bases. The CDR3 spans 14 residues. Here the CDR3 reads CASSIAGVLQPQHF. CDR3 sequence (DNA): TGTGCCAGCAGCATAGCAGGGGTACTGCAGCCCCAGCATTTT.

Ten or more counts support this clone. V gene TRBV19 combines with J gene TRBJ1-1; the D gene is possibly TRBD1 (5 bases). The CDR3 consists of 15 residues. The germline V gene encodes CDR1 LNHDA and CDR2 SQIVND (reference sequence). V lost 6 bases and J lost 0, with 14 bases in between. DNA of the CDR3: TGTGCCAGTAGGAGGGGAGGTAGGGTGAACACTGAAGCTTTCTTT. It codes for CASRRGGRVNTEAFF.

CDR3 loop: CAWIWGANTGELFF. DNA for the CDR3: TGTGCCTGGATCTGGGGGGCGAACACCGGGGAGCTGTTTTTT. The V call is TRBV30, the J call TRBJ2-2, with D tentatively TRBD2 (6 bases). V was cut by 4 bases and J by 0 bases, with 9 bases left in between. This CDR3 comprises 14 residues. Germline CDR1 reads GTSNPN; CDR2 reads SVGIG (reference sequence).

This clone was picked up a small number of times. The gene calls are TRBV29-1 and TRBJ1-2; D call uncertain. The CDR3 has 12 residues. The V end lost 7 bases, the J end lost 8 bases, and 17 bases lay between the germline ends. CDR1 is SQVTM and CDR2 is ANQGSEA in the germline V gene. This CDR3 is CSAHREGKGYTF. The CDR3 nucleotides read TGCAGCGCCCACCGGGAAGGGAAGGGCTACACCTTC. Filled out from reference TRBV29-1 and TRBJ1-2, the complete variable domain reads SAVISQKPSRDICQRGTSLTIQCQVDSQVTMMFWYRQQPGQSLTLIATANQGSEATYESGFVIDKFPISRPNLTFSTLTVSNMSPEDSSIYLCSAHREGKGYTFGSGTRLTVV.

This chain uses TRBV7-9 with TRBJ1-1, with 7 bases aligning to TRBD1. This CDR3 is 14 amino acids long. V was clipped by 2 bases and J by 3 bases; unmatched bases: 3. In germline, CDR1 is SEHNR, CDR2 FQNEAQ (reference sequence). The CDR3 DNA is TGTGCCAGCAGCTTAACAGGGGTGGACACTGAAGCTTTCTTT. As protein: CASSLTGVDTEAFF.

This chain connects TRBV7-9 to TRBJ2-7, with 7 bases that match TRBD2. V lost 2 bases to trimming and J lost 6 bases; unmatched junction nucleotides: 7. The CDR3 length is 14 residues. Per the germline V gene, CDR1 is SEHNR and CDR2 is FQNEAQ (reference sequence). DNA of the CDR3: TGTGCCAGCAGCTTACCTACGGGGGGAGCCGAGCAGTACTTC. It is translated as CASSLPTGGAEQYF.

This sequence joins TRBV7-2 and TRBJ2-5, with 9 bases matching TRBD2. Germline V gives CDR1 SGHTA, CDR2 FQGNSA. V shed 6 bases and J 5 bases; nucleotides not matched to a gene: 13. The CDR3 length is 16 residues. In DNA form, the CDR3 reads TGTGCCAGCAGTCGAAAAGGTGCGGGGGGGAGTGAGACCCAGTACTTC. This encodes CASSRKGAGGSETQYF.

The rearrangement links TRBV20-1 to TRBJ1-2, with 8 bases lining up with TRBD1. The CDR3 is made up of 12 amino acids. Unmatched junction bases numbered 8, after V lost 3 bases and J lost 11 bases. Germline CDR1 DFQATT, CDR2 SNEGSKA (reference sequence). CDR3 amino acids: CSASYLGQDYTF. The CDR3, as DNA: TGCAGTGCTAGTTACCTGGGACAGGATTACACCTTC.

V and J are TRBV9 and TRBJ1-2; D perhaps matches TRBD1 (6 bases). Per germline, CDR1 SGDLS and CDR2 YYNGEE. Trimming pared 0 bases from V and 4 bases from J, leaving 10 bases between. This CDR3 spans 14 amino acids. Here the CDR3 DNA reads TGTGCCAGCAGCGTAGAGGACAGCCTCTATGGCTACACCTTC. This encodes CASSVEDSLYGYTF.

V is TRBV9 and J is TRBJ1-4; no definite D call. CDR1 and CDR2 (germline): SGDLS, YYNGEE. CDR3 length: 15 residues. V lost 0 bases and J 5 bases, leaving 11 bases between the germline ends. The CDR3 sequence: CASSVAQQPNEKLFF. CDR3 in DNA: TGTGCCAGCAGCGTAGCTCAACAGCCAAATGAAAAACTGTTTTTT.

The rearrangement links TRBV7-2 to TRBJ2-5; D may be TRBD2 (8 bases). The CDR3 extends over 16 amino acids. Germline V gene sequence: CDR1 SGHTA, CDR2 FQGNSA. V shed 5 bases and J shed 2 bases, with 18 bases lying between them. CDR3 nucleotides: TGTGCCAGCAGCCGGGGGGGGGACAGAACTCAAGAGACCCAGTACTTC. Protein product: CASSRGGDRTQETQYF.

The chain is built from TRBV5-4 and TRBJ1-3, with D possibly TRBD1 on 5 matching bases. V lost 1 base and J lost 0, with 8 bases in between. This CDR3 is built from 15 residues. The germline CDR1 and CDR2 sequences are SGHNT and YYREEE (reference sequence). CDR3 nucleotides: TGTGCCAGCAGCTTGATACAGGACTCTGGAAACACCATATATTTT. Translating it yields CASSLIQDSGNTIYF. Combining the CDR3 with reference TRBV5-4 and TRBJ1-3 gives the whole variable domain ETGVTQSPTHLIKTRGQQVTLRCSSQSGHNTVSWYQQALGQGPQFIFQYYREEENGRGNFPPRFSGLQFPNYSSELNVNALELDDSALYLCASSLIQDSGNTIYFGEGSWLTVV.

The chain employs TRBV30 and TRBJ1-5; D is possibly TRBD1 (6 bases). V was shortened by 2 bases and J by 5 bases, with 13 bases between the two germline ends. The CDR3 extends over 14 amino acids. The V gene's germline CDR1 is GTSNPN and CDR2 SVGIG (reference sequence). The CDR3 nucleotides are TGTGCCTGGAGTATGGGGGCTGCGGATCAGCCCCAGCATTTT. Its protein is CAWSMGAADQPQHF.

The rearrangement joins TRBV19 to TRBJ1-1, with D possibly matching TRBD1 (5 bases). Germline V lookup: CDR1 LNHDA, CDR2 SQIVND (reference sequence). The CDR3 consists of 13 residues. With 7 bases removed from V and 0 bases from J, the gap between germline ends came to 9 bases. CDR3 amino acids: CASNKGMNTEAFF. The CDR3 nucleotides read TGTGCCAGTAATAAGGGGATGAACACTGAAGCTTTCTTT.

The rearrangement links TRBV4-1 to TRBJ2-5, with 8 bases lining up with TRBD1. CDR1 is MGHRA and CDR2 is YSYEKL in the germline V gene. V gave up 1 base and J gave up 5 bases; unmatched junction bases: 6. The CDR3 consists of 15 residues. The CDR3 region has the DNA TGCGCCAGCAGCCAAGCCGGGACAGGCGGGGAGACCCAGTACTTC. Amino acid sequence: CASSQAGTGGETQYF.

The V and J genes are TRBV7-9 and TRBJ1-5; D remains ambiguous. Germline CDR1 is SEHNR and CDR2 is FQNEAQ (reference sequence). Deletions cut 0 bases from V and 4 bases from J, with 4 bases between. The CDR3 length is 13 residues. The CDR3 DNA is TGTGCCAGCAGCTTAGCCCGGAATCAGCCCCAGCATTTT. Translated: CASSLARNQPQHF.

This clone was observed a handful of times. The V gene is TRBV7-9, the J gene TRBJ1-1; 7 bases align to TRBD1. The junction had 6 bases not matched to a gene; V was cut back by 5 bases and J by 3 bases. The CDR3 runs to 14 residues. Per germline, CDR1 SEHNR and CDR2 FQNEAQ (reference sequence). The CDR3 here is CASSRGTEDTEAFF. CDR3 DNA: TGTGCCAGCAGCAGAGGGACAGAGGACACTGAAGCTTTCTTT.

V is TRBV14 and J is TRBJ1-6; D remains ambiguous. Germline CDR1 and CDR2: SGHDN and FVKESK. V was trimmed by 5 bases and J by 1 base, leaving 9 bases between them. This CDR3 has 15 amino acids. The CDR3 reads CASSATGSYNSPLHF. CDR3 sequence (DNA): TGTGCCAGCAGCGCGACCGGGTCCTATAATTCACCCCTCCACTTT.

In this sample, this clone turned up once. J is TRBJ2-5 and V is TRBV9; a weak D match, TRBD1 (5 bases). V lost 1 base to trimming and J lost 5 bases, with 15 bases between them. The V gene's germline CDR1 is SGDLS and CDR2 YYNGEE. The CDR3 runs 15 residues. The CDR3 loop reads CASSVHPGPGETQYF. CDR3 bases: TGTGCCAGCAGCGTACATCCAGGCCCAGGGGAGACCCAGTACTTC.

The rearrangement links TRBV5-1 to TRBJ2-1; possible D gene TRBD1, 5 bases. Germline CDR1 SGHRS, CDR2 YFSETQ. V lost 3 bases and J 4 bases, leaving 11 bases between the germline ends. CDR3 length: 14 residues. The CDR3, as DNA: TGCGCCAGCAGCTCACACAGGCCTTACAATGAGCAGTTCTTC. This codes for CASSSHRPYNEQFF.

The count of this clone is one. V is TRBV5-6 and J is TRBJ2-3, with D maybe TRBD2 (5 bases). The CDR3 is made up of 13 amino acids. The germline V and J ends were trimmed by 0 bases and 5 bases, with 7 bases remaining between them. The germline V gene encodes CDR1 SGHDT and CDR2 YYEEEE. The CDR3 is CASSLEGVDTQYF. In DNA form, the CDR3 reads TGTGCCAGCAGCTTGGAGGGAGTAGATACGCAGTATTTT. Combining the CDR3 with reference TRBV5-6 and TRBJ2-3 gives the whole variable domain DAGVTQSPTHLIKTRGQQVTLRCSPKSGHDTVSWYQQALGQGPQFIFQYYEEEERQRGNFPDRFSGHQFPNYSSELNVNALLLGDSALYLCASSLEGVDTQYFGPGTRLTVL.

The gene calls are TRBV24-1 and TRBJ2-2, with no clear D. The CDR3 loop spans 12 amino acids. Trimming shortened V by 4 bases and J by 4 bases, and 3 bases separated the two germline ends. Germline CDR1 and CDR2: KGHDR and SFDVKD. The CDR3 reads CATSDSTGELFF. CDR3 DNA: TGTGCCACCAGTGACTCCACCGGGGAGCTGTTTTTT.

The gene calls are TRBV6-2 or TRBV6-3 and TRBJ2-3, with D hard to call. CDR3 length: 13 residues. V was shortened by 0 bases and J by 7 bases, with 8 bases between the two germline ends. In germline, CDR1 is MNHEY, CDR2 SVGEGT. The CDR3 protein is CASSYSPLNTQYF. CDR3 DNA: TGTGCCAGCAGTTACTCCCCGCTAAATACGCAGTATTTT.

The V gene is TRBV27, the J gene TRBJ1-2, with 9 bases identical to TRBD1. The CDR3 extends over 16 amino acids. CDR1 is MNHEY and CDR2 is SMNVEV in the germline V gene (reference sequence). V trimming: 2 bases; J trimming: 5 bases; junction bases outside the gene matches: 9. The CDR3 nucleotides are TGTGCCAGCAGTTTAGGCGCCGGGACAGGGATTTATGGCTACACCTTC. As protein: CASSLGAGTGIYGYTF.

The chain has TRBV24-1 and TRBJ2-7, with 8 bases identical to TRBD1. CDR1 is KGHDR and CDR2 is SFDVKD in the germline V gene. Germline trimming cut 9 bases from V and 5 bases from J; bases unmatched to any gene: 8. The CDR3 contains 13 residues. The CDR3 is CATPLTGDNEQYF. In DNA form, the CDR3 reads TGTGCCACCCCCCTGACAGGGGATAACGAGCAGTACTTC.

The V gene is TRBV5-1, the J gene TRBJ2-2; D uncertain. The germline V gene encodes CDR1 SGHRS and CDR2 YFSETQ. V lost 5 bases and J lost 1, with 9 bases in between. The CDR3 spans 14 residues. CDR3 amino acids: CASRLSVNTGELFF. The CDR3 DNA sequence: TGCGCCAGCAGGTTATCCGTGAACACCGGGGAGCTGTTTTTT.